The T cell receptor beta chain described here comes from a study of CD8+ T cells in alopecia areata. As concerns this clone: Its antigen remains unidentified.

Study-level results: Lesional scalp, especially alopecia totalis/universalis, showed higher clonality than normal scalp. TCR sharing across patients was less clear than in mice, possibly HLA-related.

Following extraction, RNA underwent reverse transcription to cDNA, which served as the sequencing template. Here immunoSEQ multiplex PCR was the method, and the copy in TCRdb shows in-frame clones only, minus some. The repertoire holds 150,000 to 200,000 clones, with 67% as singletons. This CDR3 is built from 14 residues. With V trimmed by 1 base and J by 5 bases, 4 bases remained unmatched. From germline, CDR1 is LNHDA and CDR2 SQIVND (reference sequence). Punch biopsies of lesional scalp, plus peripheral blood, were taken from alopecia areata patients. Sorting of CD4+ and CD8+ T cells was performed on PBMCs.

V is TRBV19 and J is TRBJ2-7; 8 bases are a match to TRBD1. This sequence originates from a human donor with alopecia areata. Specimen: CD8+ T cells sorted from blood, collected at week 0. The chain's CDR3 is CASSIGQGSNEQYF. The CDR3 DNA reads TGTGCCAGTAGTATAGGACAGGGGAGCAACGAGCAGTACTTC.